The 20 T cell receptor beta chains below were found in one sample sequenced in a study of OX40 agonist ivuxolimab in advanced cancers. Using immunoSEQ multiplex PCR, the repertoire was profiled, and TCRdb retains in-frame clones only, with some absent. Among 40,000 to 45,000 clones listed, about 90% were seen once. This sample comprised CD4+ or CD8+ T cells sorted from blood, obtained in a trial of the OX40 agonist ivuxolimab. These receptors originate from an adult with an advanced solid tumor such as melanoma, head and neck, liver or kidney cancer.

This clone was found a few times. V gene TRBV19 combines with J gene TRBJ1-1; 9 nucleotides match TRBD1. This CDR3 region has 12 residues. Trimming removed 10 bases from V and 6 bases from J; junction bases left unmatched: 6. Germline V gene sequence: CDR1 LNHDA, CDR2 SQIVND (reference sequence). The CDR3 DNA reads TGTGCCACCGGGACAGGGAAGGCTGAAGCTTTCTTT. Its translation is CATGTGKAEAFF.

The V and J genes are TRBV27 and TRBJ2-5; TRBD2 matches 8 bases. J gave up 1 base and V 3 bases, and 7 bases lay outside the gene matches. The CDR3 consists of 16 residues. CDR1 is MNHEY and CDR2 is SMNVEV in the germline V gene (reference sequence). The CDR3 is CASSFRFLAGQETQYF. The DNA of the CDR3 is TGTGCCAGCAGTTTCCGTTTTCTAGCGGGCCAAGAGACCCAGTACTTC.

The chain's CDR3 is CASSLSRIISYEQYF. The CDR3 DNA reads as TGTGCCAGCAGCCTCTCTAGGATAATCTCCTACGAGCAGTACTTC. V is TRBV4-2 and J is TRBJ2-7, with D unclear. From germline, CDR1 is LGHNA and CDR2 YNFKEQ. Trimming removed 4 bases from V and 0 bases from J, with 13 bases in between. The CDR3 has 15 residues.

The rearrangement links TRBV4-3 to TRBJ2-3, with D perhaps TRBD1 or TRBD2 (5 bases each). CDR1 is LGHNA and CDR2 is YSLEER in the germline V gene. Trimming left V 2 bases short and J 1 base short, with 10 bases between. This CDR3 has 15 amino acids. CDR3 amino acids: CASSQRGVGTDTQYF. CDR3 sequence (DNA): TGCGCCAGCAGCCAAAGAGGGGTGGGCACAGATACGCAGTATTTT.

The V call is TRBV19, the J call TRBJ2-7; tentative D call: TRBD2 (6 bases). V was cut by 5 bases and J by 7 bases, with 21 bases left in between. This CDR3 is 15 amino acids long. CDR1 and CDR2 (germline): LNHDA, SQIVND (reference sequence). The CDR3 region has the DNA TGTGCCAGTAGTTCCCCGAGGGACGGGAGTAAAGAGCAGTACTTC. Translating it yields CASSSPRDGSKEQYF.

CDR3: CASSPSSAGELFF. CDR3 sequence (DNA): TGTGCCAGCAGCCCGAGCTCGGCCGGGGAGCTGTTTTTT. The V gene is TRBV7-2, the J gene TRBJ2-2; no clear D gene. The V and J ends lost 5 bases and 6 bases respectively, with 10 bases between them. There are 13 residues in the CDR3. Germline lookup yields CDR1 SGHTA and CDR2 FQGNSA.

CDR3 DNA sequence: TGTGCCAGTATGGGGGGGCTGGTCACTGAAGCTTTCTTT. It specifies CASMGGLVTEAFF. This chain joins TRBV19 and TRBJ1-1, with D maybe TRBD1 (6 bases). Per germline, CDR1 LNHDA and CDR2 SQIVND (reference sequence). The CDR3 runs to 13 residues. V was clipped by 7 bases and J by 4 bases, with 13 bases between them.

The chain has TRBV5-1 and TRBJ2-3; no reliable D call. Trimming left V 4 bases short and J 6 bases short, with 9 bases between. The CDR3 is 12 amino acids. Germline V lookup: CDR1 SGHRS, CDR2 YFSETQ. This CDR3 is CASSKLADTQYF. The CDR3 bases are TGCGCCAGCAGCAAGCTTGCCGATACGCAGTATTTT. Full variable domain (remainder filled in from reference TRBV5-1 and TRBJ2-3): KAGVTQTPRYLIKTRGQQVTLSCSPISGHRSVSWYQQTPGQGLQFLFEYFSETQRNKGNFPGRFSGRQFSNSRSEMNVSTLELGDSALYLCASSKLADTQYFGPGTRLTVL.

The rearrangement links TRBV7-6 to TRBJ2-5; no clear D. The CDR3 contains 12 residues. CDR1 SGHVS and CDR2 FNYEAQ come from the germline V gene. V lost 8 bases and J 5 bases, leaving 12 bases between the germline ends. The CDR3 loop is CASYDEMETQYF. CDR3 in DNA: TGTGCCAGCTACGACGAGATGGAGACCCAGTACTTC.

The chain carries TRBV2 and TRBJ1-1; D is ambiguous. This CDR3 spans 11 amino acids. V lost 8 bases and J 2 bases, leaving 6 bases between the germline ends. Germline V gene lookup returns CDR1 SNHLY and CDR2 FYNNEI. The CDR3 here is CASGYNTEAFF. The CDR3 DNA reads TGTGCCAGCGGGTATAACACTGAAGCTTTCTTT.

The rearrangement joins TRBV14 to TRBJ2-7; D tentatively reads TRBD1 or TRBD2 (6 bases each). The germline CDR1 and CDR2 sequences are SGHDN and FVKESK. V lost 4 bases and J lost 6, with 13 bases in between. CDR3 length: 13 residues. The CDR3 DNA follows: TGTGCCAGCAGCCTAAGGGGGGCCCGCGAGCAGTACTTC. Encoded protein: CASSLRGAREQYF.

This chain connects TRBV7-2 to TRBJ2-7; 7 nucleotides line up with TRBD2. Trimming took 3 bases from V and 5 from J; bases not matched to a gene: 1. This CDR3 is built from 12 residues. CDR1 SGHTA and CDR2 FQGNSA come from the germline V gene. The CDR3 bases are TGTGCCAGCAGCTTCGGGAGGAACGAGCAGTACTTC. This sequence encodes CASSFGRNEQYF.

The chain links TRBV29-1 to TRBJ1-1; D remains unclear. V was clipped by 6 bases and J by 6 bases, with 11 bases between them. CDR3 length: 11 residues. The germline gives CDR1 SQVTM, CDR2 ANQGSEA. The CDR3: CSVPVVAEAFF. In DNA, the CDR3 is TGCAGCGTGCCAGTCGTGGCTGAAGCTTTCTTT.

This clone appeared a single time. The V call is TRBV9, the J call TRBJ2-1; TRBD2 aligns across 7 bases. In germline, CDR1 is SGDLS, CDR2 YYNGEE. The CDR3 totals 15 residues. Unmatched junction bases numbered 8, after V lost 4 bases and J lost 4 bases. The CDR3 region is CASSLTLAVYNEQFF. CDR3 DNA sequence: TGTGCCAGCAGCTTAACCCTAGCGGTTTACAATGAGCAGTTCTTC.

The chain combines TRBV29-1 with TRBJ2-3; a possible D gene is TRBD2 (6 bases). Trimming cost V 4 bases and J 2 bases, with 10 bases left between them. Germline V gives CDR1 SQVTM, CDR2 ANQGSEA. CDR3 size: 13 residues. CDR3 nucleotide sequence: TGCAGCGTTGGTAGCGGTTTCACAGATACGCAGTATTTT. Amino acids: CSVGSGFTDTQYF.

The chain joins TRBV30 to TRBJ2-5; 7 bases align to TRBD1. The CDR3 totals 13 residues. With V trimmed by 5 bases and J by 5 bases, 8 bases remained unmatched. Germline assignment: CDR1 GTSNPN and CDR2 SVGIG (reference sequence). Written as DNA, the CDR3 is TGTGCCTGGGGCCTCTACAGGGGCGAGACCCAGTACTTC. Translating gives CAWGLYRGETQYF.

The chain uses TRBV27 and TRBJ2-1; weak D call: TRBD2 (5 bases). The CDR3 is 15 amino acids. Germline-derived CDR1 and CDR2 are MNHEY and SMNVEV (reference sequence). The ends were cut back, 5 bases at V and 5 bases at J, with 16 bases in the middle. CDR3 in amino acids: CASSPRDSANNEQFF. The CDR3, as DNA: TGTGCCAGCAGTCCTCGGGATAGCGCTAACAATGAGCAGTTCTTC.

The J gene is TRBJ1-2, the V gene TRBV19; 7 bases align to TRBD1. Losses at the gene ends were 6 bases for V and 2 bases for J; bases not matched to a gene: 3. Germline-derived CDR1 and CDR2 are LNHDA and SQIVND (reference sequence). This CDR3 spans 13 amino acids. CDR3 in amino acids: CASRVTGNYGYTF. In nucleotides, the CDR3 is TGTGCCAGTAGGGTGACAGGGAACTATGGCTACACCTTC.

The V gene is TRBV5-5, the J gene TRBJ2-1; weak D call: TRBD2 (6 bases). Trimming took 1 base from V and 5 from J, leaving 10 bases between them. CDR3 size: 14 residues. The germline CDR1 and CDR2 sequences are SGHKS and YYEKEE (reference sequence). CDR3 region: CASSLIWGDNEQFF. As DNA, the CDR3 is TGTGCCAGCAGCTTGATTTGGGGGGACAATGAGCAGTTCTTC.

This chain connects TRBV14 to TRBJ1-2; perhaps TRBD1 as D (5 bases). V was pared by 3 bases and J by 8 bases, with 13 bases between. There are 13 residues in the CDR3. Germline CDR1 and CDR2: SGHDN and FVKESK. CDR3 sequence reads: CASSQMGLGGYTF. In nucleotides, the CDR3 is TGTGCCAGCAGCCAGATGGGGCTTGGGGGCTACACCTTC.